The 18 T cell receptor beta chains listed next were all sequenced from one sample in a study of T cells in localized non-small cell lung cancer. Sequenced by immunoSEQ multiplex PCR; TCRdb stores in-frame clones only, minus some. The sample has over a thousand clones; 22% are singletons. Sample: normal lung tissue next to the tumor, taken before any cancer treatment. The receptors derive from a woman aged 35-75 years with stage I lung adenocarcinoma.

By share of the sample, this clone is large. This rearrangement joins TRBV6-8 to TRBJ2-5, with D possibly matching TRBD1 (6 bases). Trimming pared 11 bases from V and 4 bases from J, leaving 17 bases between. Germline V CDR1 and CDR2: MNHGY, SAAAGT. The CDR3 covers 13 residues. In DNA form, the CDR3 reads TGTGCCCGGTGGGGCAGGGGAAGAGAGACCCAGTACTTC. This gives the protein CARWGRGRETQYF.

By share, this clone ranks as large. The V and J genes are TRBV6-1 and TRBJ1-4, with no clear D. Germline values: CDR1 MNHNS, CDR2 SASEGT. CDR3 length: 14 amino acids. The V gene lost 1 base and the J gene lost 5 bases, with 8 bases spanning the gap. This CDR3 is CASSEGHGNEKLFF. The CDR3 DNA sequence: TGTGCCAGCAGTGAAGGCCACGGCAATGAAAAACTGTTTTTT.

This rearrangement joins TRBV4-1 to TRBJ1-2, with TRBD1 identical over 9 bases. Unmatched junction bases numbered 4, after V lost 3 bases and J lost 2 bases. The CDR3 covers 15 residues. Germline V lookup: CDR1 MGHRA, CDR2 YSYEKL. The CDR3 spells CASSQLQGANYGYTF. The CDR3 DNA reads as TGCGCCAGCAGCCAGCTACAGGGGGCGAACTATGGCTACACCTTC.

This clone is termed medium-sized. The chain joins TRBV11-3 to TRBJ1-2, with 9 bases matching TRBD1. Per the germline V gene, CDR1 is SGHNT and CDR2 is YENEEA. The CDR3 sequence is 17 residues long. Trimming took 5 bases from V and 0 from J; bases not matched to a gene: 10. The CDR3 sequence is CASSLAGQGPSNYGYTF. The CDR3 DNA follows: TGTGCCAGCAGCCTCGCGGGACAGGGACCATCTAACTATGGCTACACCTTC.

The chain joins TRBV23-1 to TRBJ2-7; 8 bases line up with TRBD2. TRBV23-1 carries the ORF label, with uncertain function. V lost 6 bases and J lost 6; bases outside the gene matches: 7. The CDR3 has 13 amino acids. As DNA, the CDR3 is TGCGCCAGCAGCTTGGGACTAGTCGGCGAGCAGTACTTC. Translated: CASSLGLVGEQYF.

This clone was recorded a few times. The gene calls are TRBV11-3 and TRBJ1-4; 7 nucleotides agree with TRBD1. The J segment lost 5 bases and the V segment lost 3 bases, leaving 6 bases of the junction unmatched. This CDR3 spans 15 amino acids. CDR1 and CDR2 from the germline V gene are SGHNT and YENEEA. The CDR3 protein is CASSFGGQLNEKLFF. The CDR3 DNA reads as TGTGCCAGCAGCTTTGGGGGACAGCTAAATGAAAAACTGTTTTTT.

This clone was counted between two and nine times. The chain recombines TRBV19 with TRBJ1-1, with 8 bases identical to TRBD1. The CDR3 length is 14 residues. Trimming took 3 bases from V and 1 from J; bases not matched to a gene: 1. Per germline, CDR1 LNHDA and CDR2 SQIVND (reference sequence). DNA of the CDR3: TGTGCCAGTAGTATGGGACAGGCGAACACTGAAGCTTTCTTT. Translation: CASSMGQANTEAFF.

The chain links TRBV6-8 to TRBJ2-5; the D is unclear. Trimming removed 7 bases from V and 1 base from J, with 10 bases in between. The germline V gene encodes CDR1 MNHGY and CDR2 SAAAGT. The CDR3 loop spans 13 amino acids. The DNA for the CDR3 is TGTGCCAGCACGTTCGGCCTCCAAGAGACCCAGTACTTC. Translation: CASTFGLQETQYF.

This chain links TRBV19 with TRBJ2-1, with D perhaps TRBD2 (6 bases). The V end was cut by 2 bases, the J end by 1 base, with 12 bases between. Germline-derived CDR1 and CDR2 are LNHDA and SQIVND (reference sequence). There are 16 residues in the CDR3. The CDR3 here is CASSISAGKSYNEQFF. In DNA form, the CDR3 reads TGTGCCAGTAGTATATCTGCGGGGAAATCCTACAATGAGCAGTTCTTC.

By sample fraction, this clone is large. The chain recombines TRBV6-8 with TRBJ1-1; D remains ambiguous. Germline V gives CDR1 MNHGY, CDR2 SAAAGT. V was cut by 5 bases and J by 1 base, with 14 bases left in between. There are 15 residues in the CDR3. The CDR3 bases are TGTGCCAGCAGTCCAACGATTGGAGGGAACACTGAAGCTTTCTTT. Its protein product is CASSPTIGGNTEAFF.

The chain is built from TRBV29-1 and TRBJ2-5; 9 bases map to TRBD1. The CDR3 spans 14 residues. Per the germline V gene, CDR1 is SQVTM and CDR2 is ANQGSEA. The junction had 9 bases not matched to a gene; V was cut back by 5 bases and J by 5 bases. The CDR3, as DNA: TGCAGCGTTACTGGGGGACAGGGAGGGGAGACCCAGTACTTC. This translates into CSVTGGQGGETQYF.

V usage is TRBV5-1 and J usage is TRBJ1-1, with D maybe TRBD1 (6 bases). The CDR3 is 14 amino acids. The V end lost 0 bases, the J end lost 5 bases, and 11 bases lay between the germline ends. Germline CDR1 is SGHRS and CDR2 is YFSETQ. DNA for the CDR3: TGCGCCAGCAGCTTGGAGCAGGGGAGGACTGAAGCTTTCTTT. Protein sequence: CASSLEQGRTEAFF.

The chain uses TRBV10-1 and TRBJ2-3; possibly TRBD2 for D (6 bases). V was cut by 3 bases and J by 5 bases, with 12 bases left in between. The germline gives CDR1 WNHNN, CDR2 SYGVQD (reference sequence). This CDR3 contains 14 residues. The CDR3 sequence is CASSERRDGDTQYF. The CDR3 DNA is TGCGCCAGCAGTGAAAGGCGGGATGGAGATACGCAGTATTTT.

A few counts support this clone. J is TRBJ1-1 and V is TRBV14; D uncertain. The germline CDR1 and CDR2 sequences are SGHDN and FVKESK. The CDR3 is 15 amino acids. The ends were cut back, 0 bases at V and 4 bases at J, with 12 bases in the middle. In DNA form, the CDR3 reads TGTGCCAGCAGCCAAGATCTTTTTGTGGGCACTGAAGCTTTCTTT. This gives the protein CASSQDLFVGTEAFF.

This clone occurred a few times. This sequence joins TRBV6-4 and TRBJ2-6; D possibly corresponds to TRBD1 (6 bases). Germline V gene lookup returns CDR1 MRHNA and CDR2 SNTAGT. V was cut by 5 bases and J by 2 bases, with 13 bases left in between. CDR3 length equals 16 residues. CDR3 DNA: TGTGCCAGCAGTTATTACAGGGTTGCTGGGGCCAACGTCCTGACTTTC. Translation gives CASSYYRVAGANVLTF.

The chain carries TRBV28 and TRBJ1-2; D ambiguous. CDR3 length equals 12 residues. Per germline, CDR1 MDHEN and CDR2 SYDVKM. CDR3 in DNA: TGTGGGGCAACCAAAACTTTGAGTGGCTACACCTTC. Protein product: CGATKTLSGYTF.

This clone was counted between two and nine times. The V call is TRBV6-8, the J call TRBJ2-4; 8 positions match TRBD2. V lost 10 bases to trimming and J lost 4 bases; unmatched junction nucleotides: 12. This CDR3 region has 15 residues. Per the germline V gene, CDR1 is MNHGY and CDR2 is SAAAGT. CDR3 region: CAISVSGRGKNIQYF. CDR3 in DNA: TGTGCCATCAGCGTGAGCGGGAGAGGGAAAAACATTCAGTACTTC.

This clone was detected a few times. J is TRBJ2-1 and V is TRBV30; D possibly uses TRBD1 or TRBD2 (5 bases each). The CDR3 is made up of 14 amino acids. V lost 0 bases and J 9 bases, leaving 15 bases between the germline ends. CDR1 and CDR2 from the germline V gene are GTSNPN and SVGIG (reference sequence). The CDR3 reads CAWSVYGRGSEQFF. CDR3 nucleotide sequence: TGTGCCTGGAGTGTATACGGACGGGGCTCTGAGCAGTTCTTC.